This T cell receptor beta chain was captured in a study of blood T cell repertoires in COVID-19. Study at large: Some COVID-19 samples were acute and others convalescent; all came from the United States, Italy and Spain. PBMCs, B-cell-depleted T cells, or T cells provided the cDNA or gDNA that made up the material.

Cohort allocation depended upon clinical history that participants reported. Two consecutive negative NP/OP PCR tests, clearance, or resolved symptoms defined Cohort 3 recovery. This CDR3 comprises 15 residues. V was cut by 6 bases and J by 3 bases, with 15 bases left in between. Germline assignment: CDR1 MDHEN and CDR2 SYDVKM. Generated by immunoSEQ multiplex PCR, the TCRdb table keeps only in-frame clones and is missing some. The sample includes approximately 300,000 clones, 86% seen only once; the top ten take more than 9%. Sequenced: PBMCs or T cells enriched from blood (not recorded which). This TCR derives from a woman aged 18-29 years who had recovered from COVID-19. V and J are TRBV28 and TRBJ1-3; D gene unclear. CDR3 DNA sequence: TGTGCCAGCAGCCCTGGAGGTGGGATTGGAAACACCATATATTTT. It yields the protein CASSPGGGIGNTIYF.